This entry lists 23 T cell receptor beta chains sequenced from one sample in a study of CD8 T cells in Susac syndrome. RNA amounts of about 0.5 to 1 ug underwent reverse transcription with random hexamers. TCRdb reprocessed the immunoSEQ multiplex PCR reads via MiXCR and lists one record per CDR3 protein. The data show more than 65,000 distinct CDR3 sequences, 95% seen once. Sequenced: CD8+ T cells from PBMCs. These receptors were obtained from a human donor with Susac syndrome.

CDR3 loop: CASSPDSALGYEQYF. In DNA form, the CDR3 reads TGTGCCAGCAGCCCGGACAGCGCCCTCGGTTACGAGCAGTACTTC. V gene TRBV7-8 combines with J gene TRBJ2-7, with a tentative D call TRBD1 (6 bases). The V gene's germline CDR1 is SGHVS and CDR2 FQNEAQ. With 5 bases removed from V and 4 bases from J, the gap between germline ends came to 18 bases. The CDR3 runs to 15 residues.

The J gene is TRBJ2-3, the V gene TRBV9, with 7 positions matching TRBD1. The germline gives CDR1 SGDLS, CDR2 YYNGEE. This CDR3 contains 17 residues. V trimming: 3 bases; J trimming: 2 bases; junction bases outside the gene matches: 12. The CDR3 DNA follows: TGTGCCAGCAGCGCCGAATGGAAGACAGGGATCACAGATACGCAGTATTTT. Its translation is CASSAEWKTGITDTQYF.

The chain joins TRBV29-1 to TRBJ2-7, with 10 bases that match TRBD2. Trimming at V came to 3 bases and at J to 11 bases, leaving 4 bases not matched to a gene. Germline V gene sequence: CDR1 SQVTM, CDR2 ANQGSEA. CDR3 size: 11 residues. For the CDR3, the DNA is TGCAGCGTTGAGTGGCTAGCGGGAGAGTACTTC. Translated, it gives CSVEWLAGEYF.

This clonotype showed up just once. The chain joins TRBV15 to TRBJ1-5; D remains unclear. Germline CDR1 LNHNV, CDR2 YYDKDF (reference sequence). Trimming pared 4 bases from V and 7 bases from J, leaving 14 bases between. The CDR3 has 14 residues. The CDR3 loop is CATSTLTIGQPQHF. The DNA of the CDR3 is TGTGCCACCAGCACTCTTACGATCGGACAGCCCCAGCATTTT.

The chain couples TRBV5-6 to TRBJ2-7, with TRBD2 as a possible D gene (5 bases). Trimming removed 0 bases from V and 0 bases from J, with 7 bases in between. The CDR3 has 14 residues. The germline V gene encodes CDR1 SGHDT and CDR2 YYEEEE. The CDR3: CASSLVGLSYEQYF. The DNA for the CDR3 is TGTGCCAGCAGCTTGGTCGGACTCTCCTACGAGCAGTACTTC.

V usage is TRBV27 and J usage is TRBJ1-2; no clear D gene. The CDR3 spans 16 residues. The V end was cut by 6 bases, the J end by 8 bases, with 25 bases between. Germline CDR1 and CDR2: MNHEY and SMNVEV (reference sequence). CDR3 protein: CASSKNPPPPLEGYTF. CDR3 coding DNA: TGTGCCAGCAGCAAAAACCCCCCTCCACCCCTGGAAGGCTACACCTTC.

This chain uses TRBV5-6 with TRBJ1-2; D is perhaps TRBD1 (5 bases). V was shortened by 4 bases and J by 6 bases, with 16 bases between the two germline ends. The CDR3 consists of 14 residues. In germline, CDR1 is SGHDT, CDR2 YYEEEE. The CDR3 loop reads CASSKGSAHHGYTF. CDR3 in DNA: TGTGCCAGCAGCAAGGGGTCCGCGCACCATGGCTACACCTTC.

The rearrangement links TRBV29-1 to TRBJ1-2; D is unresolved. The CDR3 is 12 residues long. V was pared by 4 bases and J by 4 bases, with 10 bases between. The germline CDR1 and CDR2 sequences are SQVTM and ANQGSEA. CDR3 amino acids: CSVAQSGYGYTF. For the CDR3, the DNA is TGCAGCGTTGCGCAGTCGGGCTATGGCTACACCTTC.

This chain uses TRBV27 with TRBJ2-4; perhaps TRBD2 as D (5 bases). V lost 0 bases to trimming and J lost 1 base, with 10 bases between them. Germline lookup yields CDR1 MNHEY and CDR2 SMNVEV (reference sequence). The CDR3 extends over 16 amino acids. The CDR3: CASSLSAGVAKNIQYF. CDR3 DNA sequence: TGTGCCAGCAGTTTATCGGCCGGGGTGGCCAAAAACATTCAGTACTTC.

The chain employs TRBV5-6 and TRBJ1-5, with 7 positions matching TRBD1. Trimming cost V 3 bases and J 7 bases; bases outside gene matches: 7. Looked up from germline, CDR1 is SGHDT and CDR2 is YYEEEE. The CDR3 extends over 14 amino acids. The CDR3 DNA sequence: TGTGCCAGCAGCTCCAACAGGGGTGGCCAGCCCCAGCATTTT. Encoded protein: CASSSNRGGQPQHF.

This clonotype was seen once. The chain employs TRBV4-2 and TRBJ2-7; TRBD2 aligns across 11 bases. The CDR3 sequence is 17 residues long. Germline loops: CDR1 LGHNA, CDR2 YNFKEQ. V dropped 0 bases and J dropped 7; count of bases not matched to a gene: 11. Written as DNA, the CDR3 is TGTGCCAGCAGCCAAGATCACGAACTAGCGGGAGTGGTAGAGCAGTACTTC. It yields the protein CASSQDHELAGVVEQYF.

The CDR3 spells CASSLTGWNIQYF. CDR3 coding DNA: TGTGCCAGCAGTTTAACCGGGTGGAACATTCAGTACTTC. The chain employs TRBV12-3 or TRBV12-4 and TRBJ2-4; no firm D call. V lost 2 bases to trimming and J lost 7 bases, with 9 bases between them. The CDR3 consists of 13 residues.

The V and J genes are TRBV5-1 and TRBJ2-1; TRBD2 matches at 8 bases. The trim removed 6 bases at V and 3 bases at J, leaving 5 bases unmatched. Germline assignment: CDR1 SGHRS and CDR2 YFSETQ. This CDR3 is 14 amino acids long. The CDR3, as DNA: TGCGCCAGCACCATAGCGGGACTCTACAATGAGCAGTTCTTC. Translation gives CASTIAGLYNEQFF.

The chain joins TRBV27 to TRBJ2-7, with D uncertain. V shed 6 bases and J shed 1 base, with 7 bases lying between them. Looked up from germline, CDR1 is MNHEY and CDR2 is SMNVEV (reference sequence). CDR3 length: 12 amino acids. The CDR3 sequence: CASRTTSYEQYF. The CDR3 region has the DNA TGTGCCAGCAGAACCACGTCCTACGAGCAGTACTTC.

V gene TRBV6-5 combines with J gene TRBJ2-3; D possibly corresponds to TRBD2 (6 bases). This CDR3 is 14 amino acids long. Deletions cut 2 bases from V and 6 bases from J, with 12 bases between. CDR1 and CDR2 from the germline V gene are MNHEY and SVGAGI. The DNA for the CDR3 is TGTGCCAGCAGTTACGAAGCGGGCGAGGATACGCAGTATTTT. It encodes CASSYEAGEDTQYF.

The V and J genes are TRBV29-1 and TRBJ2-7, with 11 positions matching TRBD2. CDR3 length: 13 amino acids. Trimming at V came to 4 bases and at J to 3 bases, leaving 2 bases not matched to a gene. Germline-derived CDR1 and CDR2 are SQVTM and ANQGSEA. CDR3 DNA sequence: TGCAGCGTTGCCGGGACTAGCGGCTACGAGCAGTACTTC. Its protein is CSVAGTSGYEQYF.

The sample holds one count of this clonotype. The CDR3 reads CASSQGQGAGYEQYF. The CDR3 nucleotides are TGCGCCAGCAGCCAAGGTCAGGGGGCAGGCTACGAGCAGTACTTC. The chain employs TRBV4-1 and TRBJ2-7; 8 bases fit TRBD1. Germline trimming cut 1 base from V and 3 bases from J; bases unmatched to any gene: 5. The length of the CDR3 is 15 residues. Germline V gene lookup returns CDR1 MGHRA and CDR2 YSYEKL.

This chain links TRBV28 with TRBJ2-2; tentatively, D is TRBD1 or TRBD2 (5 bases each). Germline assignment: CDR1 MDHEN and CDR2 SYDVKM. This CDR3 has 16 amino acids. Trimming pared 3 bases from V and 3 bases from J, leaving 14 bases between. CDR3 region: CASSFGAEGDTGELFF. The CDR3 bases are TGTGCCAGCAGTTTCGGGGCAGAAGGGGACACCGGGGAGCTGTTTTTT.

This sequence joins TRBV20-1 and TRBJ2-1, with 12 bases identical to TRBD2. CDR3 length: 17 amino acids. The germline V gene encodes CDR1 DFQATT and CDR2 SNEGSKA (reference sequence). Unmatched junction bases numbered 6, after V lost 3 bases and J lost 0 bases. The DNA of the CDR3 is TGCAGTGCTAGTATCCTGACTAGCGGGGGCTCCTACAATGAGCAGTTCTTC. Translation gives CSASILTSGGSYNEQFF.

The rearrangement links TRBV20-1 to TRBJ2-1; D assignment may be TRBD1 or TRBD2 (7 bases each). The CDR3 sequence is 14 residues long. Germline CDR1 and CDR2: DFQATT and SNEGSKA (reference sequence). Trimming took off 6 bases at V and 2 bases at J, with 14 bases between the two ends. The CDR3 DNA sequence: TGCAGTGCGGCAGGGGGGGAGGCCTACAATGAGCAGTTCTTC. Translating it yields CSAAGGEAYNEQFF.

This chain links TRBV15 with TRBJ2-1; D is uncertain. From germline, CDR1 is LNHNV and CDR2 YYDKDF (reference sequence). CDR3 size: 15 residues. The V gene lost 3 bases and the J gene lost 0 bases, with 9 bases spanning the gap. The CDR3 spells CATSSGTASYNEQFF. For the CDR3, the DNA is TGTGCCACCAGCAGTGGCACGGCCTCCTACAATGAGCAGTTCTTC.

The chain joins TRBV12-5 to TRBJ1-2; tentatively, D is TRBD1 (5 bases). This CDR3 has 12 residues. Germline CDR1 is LGHNT and CDR2 is FRNRAP. Trimming took 5 bases from V and 4 from J, leaving 8 bases between them. The CDR3 region is CASGPDSYGYTF. In nucleotides, the CDR3 is TGTGCTAGTGGTCCCGACAGCTATGGCTACACCTTC.

V is TRBV9 and J is TRBJ1-1; D may be TRBD1 (6 bases). The CDR3 extends over 14 amino acids. V lost 4 bases to trimming and J lost 3 bases, with 13 bases between them. Germline CDR1 reads SGDLS; CDR2 reads YYNGEE. This CDR3 is CASSPGVGDTEAFF. CDR3 DNA sequence: TGTGCCAGCAGCCCAGGGGTAGGGGACACTGAAGCTTTCTTT.